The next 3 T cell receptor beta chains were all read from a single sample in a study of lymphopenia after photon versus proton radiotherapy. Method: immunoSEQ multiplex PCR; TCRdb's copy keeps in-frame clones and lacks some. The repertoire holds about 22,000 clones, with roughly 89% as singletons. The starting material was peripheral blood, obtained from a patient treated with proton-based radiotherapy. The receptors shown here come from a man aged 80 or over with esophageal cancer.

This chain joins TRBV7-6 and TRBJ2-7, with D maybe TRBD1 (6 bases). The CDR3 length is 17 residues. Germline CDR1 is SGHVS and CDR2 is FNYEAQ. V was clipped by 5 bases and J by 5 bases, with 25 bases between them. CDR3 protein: CASSGKKTGWAHHEQYF. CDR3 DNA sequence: TGTGCCAGCAGCGGTAAAAAAACAGGGTGGGCCCATCACGAGCAGTACTTC. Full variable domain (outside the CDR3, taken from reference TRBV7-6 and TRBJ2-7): GAGVSQSPRYKVTKRGQDVALRCDPISGHVSLYWYRQALGQGPEFLTYFNYEAQQDKSGLPNDRFSAERPEGSISTLTIQRTEQRDSAMYRCASSGKKTGWAHHEQYFGPGTRLTVT.

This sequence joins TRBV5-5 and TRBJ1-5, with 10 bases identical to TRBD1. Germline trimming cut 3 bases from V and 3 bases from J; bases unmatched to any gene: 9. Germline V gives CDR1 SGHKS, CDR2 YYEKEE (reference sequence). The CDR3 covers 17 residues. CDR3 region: CASSSWTGGTFNQPQHF. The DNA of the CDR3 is TGTGCCAGCAGCTCCTGGACAGGGGGGACATTCAATCAGCCCCAGCATTTT.

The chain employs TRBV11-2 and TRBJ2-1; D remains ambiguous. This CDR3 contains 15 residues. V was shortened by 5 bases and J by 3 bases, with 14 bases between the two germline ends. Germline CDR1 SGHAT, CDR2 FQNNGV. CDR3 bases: TGTGCCAGCAGCCCGGGCACCTTTGGCTACAATGAGCAGTTCTTC. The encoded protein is CASSPGTFGYNEQFF.